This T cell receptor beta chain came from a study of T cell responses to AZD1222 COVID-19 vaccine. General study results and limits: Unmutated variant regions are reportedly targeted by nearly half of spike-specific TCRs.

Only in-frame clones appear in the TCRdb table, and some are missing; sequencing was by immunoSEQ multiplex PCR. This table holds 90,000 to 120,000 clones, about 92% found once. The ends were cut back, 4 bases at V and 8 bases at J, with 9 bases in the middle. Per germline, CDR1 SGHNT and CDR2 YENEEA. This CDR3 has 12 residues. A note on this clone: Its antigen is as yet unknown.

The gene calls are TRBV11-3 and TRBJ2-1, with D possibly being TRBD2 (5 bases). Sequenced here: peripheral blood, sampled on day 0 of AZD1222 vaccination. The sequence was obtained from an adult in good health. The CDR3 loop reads CASSSGGHEQFF. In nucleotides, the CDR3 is TGTGCCAGCAGCTCCGGCGGGCATGAGCAGTTCTTC.